Below are 8 T cell receptor beta chains sequenced from a single sample in a study of T cells in tumors after PD-1 blockade (dated by TCRdb to 2018 to 2020). The meaning of the sample's time point label: before anti-PD-1 therapy. The library came from the immunoSEQ multiplex PCR assay. TCRdb holds this immuneACCESS table with in-frame rearrangements only. Some clones are missing; in checked studies, unresolved V genes explain under half, and the rest has no known cause. Present in this sample are about 12,000 clones, 50% to 70% of which were seen just once. The top ten constitute approximately 24% of the sample. The sample here was tumor tissue, taken before anti-PD-1 treatment. The receptors were gathered from a human donor with cutaneous squamous cell carcinoma.

The rearrangement uses TRBV11-2 and TRBJ2-2, with D perhaps assigned TRBD1 or TRBD2 (7 bases each). CDR3 length: 14 residues. The V and J ends lost 5 bases and 9 bases respectively, with 16 bases between them. Germline values: CDR1 SGHAT, CDR2 FQNNGV. CDR3 nucleotide sequence: TGTGCCAGCAGCCAGGGGGAGGGAGGTCGGGAGCTGTTTTTT. Translated, it gives CASSQGEGGRELFF.

This clone has a single count. V and J are TRBV6-2 or TRBV6-3 and TRBJ2-4; unclear D gene. V was trimmed by 4 bases and J by 1 base, leaving 11 bases between them. The germline V gene has CDR1 MNHEY and CDR2 SVGEGT. This CDR3 contains 15 residues. CDR3 region: CASSSAASAKNIQYF. CDR3 nucleotide sequence: TGTGCCAGCAGTTCGGCAGCCTCCGCCAAAAACATTCAGTACTTC.

This chain joins TRBV5-1 and TRBJ1-1; D possibly corresponds to TRBD1 (5 bases). V gave up 0 bases and J gave up 4 bases, with 10 bases separating them. CDR1 and CDR2 (germline): SGHRS, YFSETQ. This CDR3 has 14 amino acids. This CDR3 reads CASSLGGRATEAFF. CDR3 coding DNA: TGCGCCAGCAGCTTGGGGGGCAGGGCCACTGAAGCTTTCTTT.

V is TRBV6-5 and J is TRBJ2-2; 11 bases fit TRBD1. The V gene end was trimmed by 10 bases and the J gene end by 4 bases; junction bases not matched to a gene: 8. Germline V gene sequence: CDR1 MNHEY, CDR2 SVGAGI. The CDR3 runs to 15 residues. The CDR3 DNA is TGTGCCATTGCTCCGGGGACAGGGGGCACCGGGGAGCTGTTTTTT. Its protein product is CAIAPGTGGTGELFF.

The chain employs TRBV7-9 and TRBJ1-2; perhaps TRBD1 as D (5 bases). This CDR3 region has 16 residues. The germline gives CDR1 SEHNR, CDR2 FQNEAQ (reference sequence). V shed 1 base and J shed 5 bases, with 17 bases lying between them. DNA of the CDR3: TGTGCCAGCAGCTTAGTTTACGGGGGAGAACGGTATGGCTACACCTTC. It specifies CASSLVYGGERYGYTF.

The chain uses TRBV27 and TRBJ2-2; possible D gene TRBD2, 5 bases. The CDR3 loop spans 14 amino acids. V shed 6 bases and J shed 3 bases, with 11 bases lying between them. Germline V gene lookup returns CDR1 MNHEY and CDR2 SMNVEV (reference sequence). CDR3 DNA: TGTGCCAGCAGAGGGAGAAGGGACACCGGGGAGCTGTTTTTT. Translation: CASRGRRDTGELFF.

V gene TRBV5-1 combines with J gene TRBJ2-3; no clear D gene. CDR1 SGHRS and CDR2 YFSETQ come from the germline V gene. The V gene lost 0 bases and the J gene lost 6 bases, with 8 bases spanning the gap. This CDR3 comprises 13 residues. CDR3 DNA: TGCGCCAGCAGCTTGGCTGTTTCGGATACGCAGTATTTT. Encoded protein: CASSLAVSDTQYF.

The rearrangement joins TRBV7-9 to TRBJ1-5, with unresolved D. This CDR3 region has 16 residues. Germline V CDR1 and CDR2: SEHNR, FQNEAQ (reference sequence). Trimming removed 5 bases at V and 2 bases at J, with 16 bases between. DNA of the CDR3: TGTGCCAGCAGCCTAACGAGTCCTGGCGGCAATCAGCCCCAGCATTTT. It specifies CASSLTSPGGNQPQHF.